This T cell receptor (beta chain) was observed in a study of CD8+ T cells in alopecia areata. The overall study: Oral tofacitinib, 5 to 10 mg twice daily, was given in an open-label trial.

To note about this clone: The target antigen is unknown.

CDR1 is SGHRS and CDR2 is YFSETQ in the germline V gene. V shed 4 bases and J shed 5 bases, with 13 bases lying between them. This CDR3 spans 14 amino acids. Peripheral blood, together with lesional scalp punch biopsies, was collected from alopecia areata patients. The authors extracted RNA and reverse transcribed it into cDNA as the sequencing template. The assay was immunoSEQ multiplex PCR, and TCRdb's table has in-frame clones only and misses some. The sample shows approximately 59,000 clones, under 55% of them seen only once. Study-level findings and limits: Shared TCR sequences were less clear between patients than in mice, possibly partly from HLA diversity. Scalp data also include sequences from resident alphabeta T cells of normal skin.

The chain employs TRBV5-1 and TRBJ2-4; D possibly uses TRBD1 or TRBD2 (5 bases each). The origin of this receptor is a human donor with alopecia areata. The sequencing here drew on CD8+ T cells sorted from blood, taken at week 0. CDR3 region: CASSGTGLENIQYF. The CDR3 DNA reads TGCGCCAGCAGCGGAACAGGACTTGAAAACATTCAGTACTTC.